This passage covers 10 T cell receptor beta chains from one sample sequenced in a study of blood T cell repertoires in COVID-19. Method: immunoSEQ multiplex PCR; TCRdb's copy keeps in-frame clones and lacks some. The table includes 200,000 to 250,000 clones, 85% to 90% detected once. Sequencing was performed on PBMCs or T cells enriched from blood (not recorded which). Every receptor here comes from a man aged 25 to 40 who had been exposed to COVID-19.

The rearrangement joins TRBV13 to TRBJ1-2; a possible D gene is TRBD1 (5 bases). V lost 7 bases and J lost 5, with 20 bases in between. The CDR3 has 15 residues. The germline CDR1 and CDR2 sequences are PRHDT and FYEKMQ (reference sequence). The CDR3, as DNA: TGTGCCAGCAATAGGGGAGGGAGAGGTTCTTATGGCTACACCTTC. Protein sequence: CASNRGGRGSYGYTF. Variable domain in full (rest from reference TRBV13 and TRBJ1-2): AAGVIQSPRHLIKEKRETATLKCYPIPRHDTVYWYQQGPGQDPQFLISFYEKMQSDKGSIPDRFSAQQFSDYHSELNMSSLELGDSALYFCASNRGGRGSYGYTFGSGTRLTVV.

The rearrangement joins TRBV19 to TRBJ2-2; D is uncertain. V was trimmed by 6 bases and J by 7 bases, leaving 15 bases between them. Germline lookup yields CDR1 LNHDA and CDR2 SQIVND (reference sequence). The CDR3 consists of 14 residues. This chain's CDR3 is CASSLLIFVGELFF. CDR3 DNA: TGTGCCAGTAGCCTATTAATCTTTGTCGGGGAGCTGTTTTTT.

The chain recombines TRBV6-5 with TRBJ1-2, with D tentatively TRBD1 (6 bases). Germline V gives CDR1 MNHEY, CDR2 SVGAGI. CDR3 length: 15 residues. V was pared by 5 bases and J by 2 bases, with 15 bases between. This CDR3 reads CASSPNHGQNYGYTF. The CDR3 nucleotides are TGTGCCAGCAGTCCAAATCATGGACAGAACTATGGCTACACCTTC.

This chain connects TRBV5-5 to TRBJ1-5; maybe TRBD1 (5 bases). From germline, CDR1 is SGHKS and CDR2 YYEKEE (reference sequence). The CDR3 is made up of 17 amino acids. V lost 3 bases and J 1 base, leaving 17 bases between the germline ends. CDR3 sequence reads: CASSSGPGVSSNQPQHF. The DNA of the CDR3 is TGTGCCAGCAGCTCGGGTCCGGGGGTGTCCAGCAATCAGCCCCAGCATTTT.

The chain combines TRBV12-5 with TRBJ2-2, with D possibly TRBD1 on 6 matching bases. The CDR3 extends over 15 amino acids. Germline CDR1 is LGHNT and CDR2 is FRNRAP. Trimming stripped 6 bases from V and 2 bases from J, with 13 bases between. This CDR3 is CASGNGDTNTGELFF. In DNA, the CDR3 is TGTGCTAGTGGAAACGGGGACACAAACACCGGGGAGCTGTTTTTT. The variable domain in full, with the rest retrieved from reference TRBV12-5 and TRBJ2-2, is DARVTQTPRHKVTEMGQEVTMRCQPILGHNTVFWYRQTMMQGLELLAYFRNRAPLDDSGMPKDRFSAEMPDATLATLKIQPSEPRDSAVYFCASGNGDTNTGELFFGEGSRLTVL.

This rearrangement joins TRBV5-1 to TRBJ1-4, with 10 bases that match TRBD1. This CDR3 is 15 amino acids long. V shed 4 bases, J shed 5 bases, and the junction held 5 bases outside the gene matches. Germline V gives CDR1 SGHRS, CDR2 YFSETQ. This CDR3 is CASSPRTGGNEKLFF. The CDR3 DNA follows: TGCGCCAGCAGCCCCCGGACAGGGGGAAATGAAAAACTGTTTTTT. The variable domain in full, completed from reference TRBV5-1 and TRBJ1-4, reads KAGVTQTPRYLIKTRGQQVTLSCSPISGHRSVSWYQQTPGQGLQFLFEYFSETQRNKGNFPGRFSGRQFSNSRSEMNVSTLELGDSALYLCASSPRTGGNEKLFFGSGTQLSVL.

The chain combines TRBV19 with TRBJ2-2; perhaps TRBD1 as D (6 bases). Germline V gives CDR1 LNHDA, CDR2 SQIVND (reference sequence). The CDR3 extends over 14 amino acids. V shed 8 bases and J shed 6 bases, with 16 bases lying between them. CDR3 sequence reads: CASSGQTVSGELFF. The CDR3 nucleotides are TGTGCCAGTTCAGGACAGACCGTTTCCGGGGAGCTGTTTTTT.

The rearrangement joins TRBV29-1 to TRBJ2-1; 10 nucleotides align to TRBD1. Germline V gene sequence: CDR1 SQVTM, CDR2 ANQGSEA. There are 15 residues in the CDR3. J was trimmed by 8 bases and V by 6 bases; bases with no gene match: 13. The CDR3, as DNA: TGCAGCGTAGAACCACCGGGACAGGGGTTATATGAGCAGTTCTTC. Residues: CSVEPPGQGLYEQFF.

The chain links TRBV27 to TRBJ2-3; TRBD2 matches 7 bases. Germline-derived CDR1 and CDR2 are MNHEY and SMNVEV (reference sequence). V lost 6 bases and J lost 2; bases outside the gene matches: 11. The CDR3 spans 16 residues. The CDR3 bases are TGTGCCAGCAGCGCGGAGGGAGGGGTCTTCACAGATACGCAGTATTTT. Encoded protein: CASSAEGGVFTDTQYF.

The rearrangement links TRBV9 to TRBJ2-2, with 7 bases aligning to TRBD1. Germline V gene lookup returns CDR1 SGDLS and CDR2 YYNGEE. This CDR3 region has 16 residues. Trimming removed 3 bases from V and 0 bases from J; junction bases left unmatched: 5. CDR3 nucleotide sequence: TGTGCCAGCAGCGAATTGGGACAGCCGAACACCGGGGAGCTGTTTTTT. It codes for CASSELGQPNTGELFF. Combining the CDR3 with reference TRBV9 and TRBJ2-2 gives the whole variable domain DSGVTQTPKHLITATGQRVTLRCSPRSGDLSVYWYQQSLDQGLQFLIQYYNGEERAKGNILERFSAQQFPDLHSELNLSSLELGDSALYFCASSELGQPNTGELFFGEGSRLTVL.